The clone carrying this T cell receptor (beta chain) was observed a few times. The antigen remains unidentified. Germline trimming cut 1 base from V and 4 bases from J; bases unmatched to any gene: 13. CDR3 size: 19 residues. Germline CDR1 is SGHAT and CDR2 is FQDESV (reference sequence). The sample belongs to a study of identical twins. Broader study findings: Part of the zero-insertion signal could reflect confounding by invariant MAIT and iNKT cells.

Each CDR3 protein gets one entry after TCRdb re-called the 5' RACE reads with MiXCR. The table shows 700,000 or so distinct CDR3 sequences, with 20% to 25% occurring only once. The data also belong to a second study, concerning T cells expressing NK-cell markers. That report notes: Top CD8+ clonotypes included the dominant CD3+CD56+NKG2C+ clonotypes in 5 to 7 donors.

The clonotype comes from a woman aged 18-29 years in good health. The V gene is TRBV11-1, the J gene TRBJ2-2; 9 bases align to TRBD2. The specimen was PBMCs. The CDR3, as DNA: TGTGCCAGCAGCTTAGGGGACTTAGCGGGAGTATCGACCACCGGGGAGCTGTTTTTT. Its translation: CASSLGDLAGVSTTGELFF.